One sample yielded the 2 T cell receptor beta chains listed below, sequenced in a study of blood T cell repertoires in COVID-19 (dated by TCRdb to 2020 to 2021). To prepare the library, the immunoSEQ multiplex PCR assay was applied. The clones in this table, taken by TCRdb from immuneACCESS, are in-frame only. Not every clone is retained; where verified, under half of the shortfall comes from an unresolved V gene, and the cause of the rest is unknown. For this sample the table gives over 55,000 clones, of which more than 80% were detected only once. The top ten constitute 3.8% of the sample. Material: PBMCs or T cells enriched from blood (not recorded which). Source of these receptors: a woman aged 35 to 49 with acute COVID-19.

V usage is TRBV24-1 and J usage is TRBJ2-5; 8 bases agree with TRBD1. The CDR3 is made up of 15 amino acids. The trim removed 4 bases at V and 0 bases at J, leaving 3 bases unmatched. CDR1 KGHDR and CDR2 SFDVKD come from the germline V gene. The CDR3 loop is CATSDRDRYQETQYF. The CDR3 nucleotides read TGTGCCACCAGTGACAGGGACAGGTACCAAGAGACCCAGTACTTC.

This clone was seen more than once but under ten times. This chain uses TRBV5-1 with TRBJ2-1, with D perhaps matching TRBD1 (5 bases). The germline V gene has CDR1 SGHRS and CDR2 YFSETQ. V lost 4 bases and J 7 bases, leaving 9 bases between the germline ends. CDR3 size: 12 residues. CDR3 nucleotide sequence: TGCGCCAGCAGCGTAGGGGCAAATGAGCAGTTCTTC. It specifies CASSVGANEQFF.